The 32 T cell receptor beta chains below all came from one sample that was sequenced in a study of PD-1 blockade in classical Hodgkin lymphoma. Each patient experienced a relapse that followed autologous stem cell transplantation, and brentuximab vedotin exposure varied. Sequencing used immunoSEQ multiplex PCR; TCRdb keeps in-frame clones, though not all of them. The profile covers under 45,000 clones, with 65% to 80% appearing a single time and around 22% taken by the ten largest. This specimen was peripheral blood mononuclear cells (PBMCs), taken at baseline. Source of these receptors: a human donor with classical Hodgkin lymphoma.

CDR3 sequence (DNA): TGTGCCTGGAGTGGAGGGCCTGCTAATTCACCCCTCCACTTT. Translation gives CAWSGGPANSPLHF. This rearrangement joins TRBV30 to TRBJ1-6, with D unclear. Trimming pared 1 base from V and 6 bases from J, leaving 10 bases between. Germline V gene lookup returns CDR1 GTSNPN and CDR2 SVGIG (reference sequence). The CDR3 is 14 residues long.

This clone showed up just once. The chain uses TRBV19 and TRBJ1-6, with 8 nucleotides matching TRBD1. CDR3 length: 15 amino acids. The V gene end was trimmed by 5 bases and the J gene end by 10 bases; junction bases not matched to a gene: 10. CDR1 and CDR2 (germline): LNHDA, SQIVND (reference sequence). Written as DNA, the CDR3 is TGTGCCAGTAGTGTTCAGGACAGGGAGTCCTCACCCCTCCACTTT. The encoded protein is CASSVQDRESSPLHF.

The chain couples TRBV19 to TRBJ1-2; 8 nucleotides align to TRBD1. The V gene's germline CDR1 is LNHDA and CDR2 SQIVND (reference sequence). CDR3 length equals 15 residues. After removal of 6 bases from V and 3 bases from J, the junction contained 9 bases not matched to a gene. The CDR3 nucleotides read TGTGCCAGTAGCGCTGGGACAGGTGAATACTATGGCTACACCTTC. Encoded protein: CASSAGTGEYYGYTF.

The chain carries TRBV7-6 and TRBJ1-1; 8 positions agree with TRBD1. The CDR3 consists of 14 residues. CDR1 is SGHVS, CDR2 FNYEAQ, per germline. With 1 base clipped from V and 4 bases from J, the junction kept 2 bases outside the gene matches. CDR3 residues: CASSLGQGFTEAFF. CDR3 coding DNA: TGTGCCAGCAGCTTAGGACAGGGGTTCACTGAAGCTTTCTTT.

This clone was detected only once. The rearrangement uses TRBV28 and TRBJ2-3, with 13 bases aligning to TRBD2. Germline CDR1 MDHEN, CDR2 SYDVKM. The CDR3 consists of 16 residues. V trimming: 7 bases; J trimming: 4 bases; junction bases outside the gene matches: 8. In DNA form, the CDR3 reads TGTGCCAGCACTCATAGACTAGCGGGAGGCGCAGATACGCAGTATTTT. Its protein product is CASTHRLAGGADTQYF.

This clone was counted between two and nine times. This sequence joins TRBV7-2 and TRBJ2-4; 8 bases are shared with TRBD1. Germline V CDR1 and CDR2: SGHTA, FQGNSA. The CDR3 spans 19 residues. The ends lost 2 bases at V and 0 bases at J; junction bases unmatched: 12. The CDR3 region is CASSLPSPTGALAKNIQYF. CDR3 coding DNA: TGTGCCAGCAGCTTACCGTCGCCGACAGGGGCCCTAGCCAAAAACATTCAGTACTTC.

This clone was seen only a few times. At one end the junction does not follow the germline gene, possibly because of a read error. This chain uses TRBV19 with TRBJ1-5; possibly TRBD1 for D (5 bases). This CDR3 region has 15 residues. CDR1 and CDR2 from the germline V gene are LNHDA and SQIVND (reference sequence). CDR3 residues: CASSLDSFSNQPQHF. In nucleotides, the CDR3 is TGTGCCAGTAGTTTAGACAGTTTTAGCAATCAGCCCCAGCATTTT.

The chain combines TRBV7-2 with TRBJ2-7, with unresolved D. The germline V and J ends were trimmed by 2 bases and 0 bases, with 11 bases remaining between them. The V gene's germline CDR1 is SGHTA and CDR2 FQGNSA. The CDR3 totals 15 residues. In DNA form, the CDR3 reads TGTGCCAGCAGCTTAAAATTCCAGAGCTCCTACGAGCAGTACTTC. This encodes CASSLKFQSSYEQYF.

The chain has TRBV9 and TRBJ2-1; TRBD2 agrees at 10 bases. V gave up 1 base and J gave up 10 bases; unmatched junction bases: 14. Germline values: CDR1 SGDLS, CDR2 YYNGEE. CDR3 size: 17 residues. The CDR3 loop is CASSVSRLAGWIGEQFF. CDR3 DNA: TGTGCCAGCAGCGTATCCCGACTAGCGGGTTGGATAGGGGAGCAGTTCTTC.

The chain uses TRBV7-6 and TRBJ2-7; 9 nucleotides agree with TRBD2. V dropped 4 bases and J dropped 6; count of bases not matched to a gene: 10. This CDR3 comprises 15 residues. Per germline, CDR1 SGHVS and CDR2 FNYEAQ. CDR3 loop: CASSSSGLAGREQYF. CDR3 nucleotides: TGTGCCAGCAGCTCATCGGGACTAGCAGGTCGCGAGCAGTACTTC. The full variable domain, rest sourced from reference TRBV7-6 and TRBJ2-7, is GAGVSQSPRYKVTKRGQDVALRCDPISGHVSLYWYRQALGQGPEFLTYFNYEAQQDKSGLPNDRFSAERPEGSISTLTIQRTEQRDSAMYRCASSSSGLAGREQYFGPGTRLTVT.

The CDR3 nucleotides are TGTGCCAGCAGCTCCCAGGGACTTACCATCTACAATGAGCAGTTCTTC. This translates into CASSSQGLTIYNEQFF. The V gene is TRBV5-4, the J gene TRBJ2-1; tentative D call: TRBD2 (6 bases). This CDR3 contains 16 residues. Per the germline V gene, CDR1 is SGHNT and CDR2 is YYREEE (reference sequence). The ends were cut back, 3 bases at V and 3 bases at J, with 16 bases in the middle.

V is TRBV18 and J is TRBJ2-7; the D is unclear. CDR1 KGHSH and CDR2 LQKENI come from the germline V gene. The CDR3 covers 13 residues. Trimming removed 0 bases at V and 3 bases at J, with 6 bases between. Here the CDR3 reads CASSPPWVYEQYF. As DNA, the CDR3 is TGTGCCAGCTCACCACCGTGGGTCTACGAGCAGTACTTC.

The CDR3 spells CAWDMRGPTEAFF. The CDR3 nucleotides read TGTGCCTGGGATATGCGGGGGCCCACTGAAGCTTTCTTT. The chain is built from TRBV30 and TRBJ1-1, with a possible D match to TRBD1 (6 bases). Germline V lookup: CDR1 GTSNPN, CDR2 SVGIG (reference sequence). The CDR3 has 13 residues. V was shortened by 5 bases and J by 4 bases, with 14 bases between the two germline ends.

This chain uses TRBV4-1 with TRBJ2-7; tentative D call: TRBD2 (7 bases). CDR1 and CDR2 from the germline V gene are MGHRA and YSYEKL. The V end lost 4 bases, the J end lost 3 bases, and 19 bases lay between the germline ends. The CDR3 length is 16 residues. In nucleotides, the CDR3 is TGCGCCAGCAGCCTTCTATGGGAGGGGGGGAACTACGAGCAGTACTTC. Translation gives CASSLLWEGGNYEQYF.

This clone was detected a few times. V is TRBV5-1 and J is TRBJ2-3, with 9 bases matching TRBD1. V shed 3 bases and J 4 bases; nucleotides not matched to a gene: 9. This CDR3 spans 16 amino acids. Germline CDR1 SGHRS, CDR2 YFSETQ. CDR3 in amino acids: CASSSRTGAGSDTQYF. CDR3 coding DNA: TGCGCCAGCAGCTCTCGGACAGGGGCAGGTTCAGATACGCAGTATTTT.

This clone has a handful of counts. This chain connects TRBV7-2 to TRBJ1-5; D perhaps matches TRBD1 (6 bases). The V and J ends lost 1 base and 2 bases respectively, with 12 bases between them. The germline gives CDR1 SGHTA, CDR2 FQGNSA. The CDR3 spans 16 residues. CDR3 protein: CASSLEDRFGNQPQHF. The CDR3 coding sequence is TGTGCCAGCAGCTTAGAGGACAGATTCGGCAATCAGCCCCAGCATTTT.

This chain connects TRBV10-3 to TRBJ2-1, with 11 bases fitting TRBD2. With V trimmed by 4 bases and J by 5 bases, 7 bases remained unmatched. CDR1 is ENHRY and CDR2 is SYGVKD in the germline V gene. This CDR3 has 16 residues. The CDR3 nucleotides read TGTGCCATCAGTGTGAAGTCACTAGCGGGGGACAATGAGCAGTTCTTC. Translating it yields CAISVKSLAGDNEQFF.

This clone was seen only a few times. V usage is TRBV7-8 and J usage is TRBJ1-4; 9 bases match TRBD1. Losses at the gene ends were 1 base for V and 5 bases for J; bases not matched to a gene: 2. The CDR3 length is 15 residues. The germline gives CDR1 SGHVS, CDR2 FQNEAQ. The CDR3 bases are TGTGCCAGCAGCTTAGGGACAGGGGTAAATGAAAAACTGTTTTTT. Protein: CASSLGTGVNEKLFF.

This clone was seen many times. The chain recombines TRBV7-8 with TRBJ1-4; D gene unclear. Germline loops: CDR1 SGHVS, CDR2 FQNEAQ. The germline V and J ends were trimmed by 5 bases and 5 bases, with 12 bases remaining between them. The CDR3 has 14 residues. The CDR3 DNA reads TGTGCCAGCAGCCGTGGGAAGCCCAATGAAAAACTGTTTTTT. Translated: CASSRGKPNEKLFF.

Note on this clone: Different DNA sequences within this sample yield the same CDR3. V is TRBV18 and J is TRBJ1-1, with 7 bases aligning to TRBD1. Trimming took 1 base from V and 4 from J; bases not matched to a gene: 3. CDR1 and CDR2 (germline): KGHSH, LQKENI. This CDR3 is built from 14 residues. CDR3 region: CASSPQGAGTEAFF. In nucleotides, the CDR3 is TGTGCCAGCTCACCACAGGGGGCGGGCACTGAAGCTTTCTTT.

This chain uses TRBV30 with TRBJ2-3, with D hard to call. The germline V gene encodes CDR1 GTSNPN and CDR2 SVGIG (reference sequence). The CDR3 sequence is 12 residues long. V lost 0 bases and J lost 10, with 11 bases in between. The CDR3 coding sequence is TGTGCCTGGAGTGTTGGTAGCCCATCGCAGTATTTT. Translated, it gives CAWSVGSPSQYF.

This sequence joins TRBV27 and TRBJ2-5; D is undetermined. The CDR3 extends over 13 amino acids. Germline V gene data show CDR1 as MNHEY and CDR2 as SMNVEV (reference sequence). V was cut by 4 bases and J by 7 bases, with 13 bases left in between. This chain's CDR3 is CASSSLVSGTQYF. CDR3 DNA sequence: TGTGCCAGCAGTTCCCTGGTGAGTGGGACCCAGTACTTC.

The sample holds one count of this clone. The rearrangement links TRBV6-6 to TRBJ1-1; D call uncertain. This CDR3 has 11 amino acids. The ends were cut back, 10 bases at V and 6 bases at J, with 12 bases in the middle. Per germline, CDR1 MNHNY and CDR2 SVGAGI (reference sequence). The CDR3 protein is CATTQYAEAFF. The CDR3 nucleotides read TGTGCCACCACCCAGTACGCTGAAGCTTTCTTT.

The chain has TRBV29-1 and TRBJ2-2, with 9 bases matching TRBD2. The CDR3 sequence is 15 residues long. Germline V CDR1 and CDR2: SQVTM, ANQGSEA. Trimming removed 3 bases from V and 5 bases from J; junction bases left unmatched: 7. CDR3 protein: CSVELAGGRTGELFF. In nucleotides, the CDR3 is TGCAGCGTTGAGTTGGCGGGAGGGCGAACCGGGGAGCTGTTTTTT.

This clone was recorded once. The chain joins TRBV5-8 to TRBJ1-1; 11 bases align to TRBD1. Germline lookup yields CDR1 SGHTS and CDR2 YDEGEE. J gave up 3 bases and V 3 bases, and 10 bases lay outside the gene matches. The CDR3 has 17 residues. The CDR3 DNA sequence: TGTGCCAGCAGCTCACGTCCCGGGACAGGGGGTCACACTGAAGCTTTCTTT. Translating it yields CASSSRPGTGGHTEAFF.

This clone was seen a few times. The chain is built from TRBV7-3 and TRBJ1-5, with unresolved D. Between the trimmed V and J ends, which lost 4 bases and 2 bases, there was a span of 6 bases. This CDR3 has 13 residues. Germline V gene lookup returns CDR1 SGHTA and CDR2 FQGTGA. CDR3 sequence (DNA): TGTGCCAGCAGCTCGCACCGCAATCAGCCCCAGCATTTT. Translating it yields CASSSHRNQPQHF.

The chain combines TRBV19 with TRBJ2-7; 10 bases are shared with TRBD1. The CDR3 extends over 15 amino acids. Per the germline V gene, CDR1 is LNHDA and CDR2 is SQIVND (reference sequence). The trim removed 5 bases at V and 2 bases at J, leaving 6 bases unmatched. The CDR3 sequence is CASSPKGQGAYEQYF. CDR3 coding DNA: TGTGCCAGTAGTCCGAAAGGACAGGGGGCCTACGAGCAGTACTTC.

This chain connects TRBV30 to TRBJ2-3; D gene uncertain. CDR3 length: 10 residues. CDR1 is GTSNPN, CDR2 SVGIG, per germline (reference sequence). V was cut by 5 bases and J by 2 bases, with 2 bases left in between. CDR3 loop: CAWSTDTQYF. In nucleotides, the CDR3 is TGTGCCTGGTCCACAGATACGCAGTATTTT.

The V and J genes are TRBV30 and TRBJ2-3, with D perhaps TRBD1 (6 bases). The germline gives CDR1 GTSNPN, CDR2 SVGIG (reference sequence). The CDR3 has 14 residues. V lost 4 bases and J 3 bases, leaving 14 bases between the germline ends. In DNA, the CDR3 is TGTGCCTGGACCCACGGACAGATGACAGATACGCAGTATTTT. Translated: CAWTHGQMTDTQYF.

About this clone: Mismatch with germline at one junction end may stem from a read error. The rearrangement uses TRBV7-9 and TRBJ1-4, with D perhaps matching TRBD1 (5 bases). This CDR3 is 17 amino acids long. Germline V CDR1 and CDR2: SEHNR, FQNEAQ (reference sequence). CDR3 sequence (DNA): TGTGCCAGCAGTTTAGTGGGGATCACAGGAGAGGGTGAAAAACTGTTTTTT. It encodes CASSLVGITGEGEKLFF.

The V gene is TRBV18, the J gene TRBJ1-1; D gene ambiguous. V was pared by 2 bases and J by 4 bases, with 8 bases between. The V gene's germline CDR1 is KGHSH and CDR2 LQKENI. CDR3 length: 13 residues. The DNA for the CDR3 is TGTGCCAGCTCACCATGGCCAGGCACTGAAGCTTTCTTT. It codes for CASSPWPGTEAFF.

The chain couples TRBV18 to TRBJ2-5; D gene ambiguous. Trimming removed 2 bases from V and 3 bases from J, with 10 bases in between. CDR1 is KGHSH, CDR2 LQKENI, per germline. This CDR3 comprises 14 residues. CDR3 sequence (DNA): TGTGCCAGCTCACCAATGAATGGGGAAGAGACCCAGTACTTC. Its translation: CASSPMNGEETQYF.